These T cell receptor beta chains were read from a single sample in a study of blood T cell repertoires in COVID-19. TCRdb keeps only in-frame clones here, not all; method: immunoSEQ multiplex PCR. Of approximately 120,000 clones in the sample, around 86% were seen once. The sequenced sample consisted of PBMCs or T cells enriched from blood (not recorded which). The receptor set was obtained from a young man who had recovered from COVID-19. CDR3s include the opening cysteine and the closing phenylalanine or tryptophan. D genes are given only for firm matches. Clone sizes are given selectively: once, few, many, or a class where the clone is expanded.

TRBJ2-7	TRBD1	few	TRBV29-1	CSLYRGYEQYF	TGCAGCTTATACAGGGGCTACGAGCAGTACTTC
TRBJ1-1	TRBD1	NA	TRBV6-5	CASRAGQENTEAFF	TGTGCCAGCAGAGCGGGACAGGAGAACACTGAAGCTTTCTTT
TRBJ2-1	TRBD1	medium-sized	TRBV12-3/TRBV12-4	CASSWTGVTEQFF	TGTGCCAGCAGTTGGACAGGGGTAACTGAGCAGTTCTTC
TRBJ2-3	TRBD2	NA	TRBV7-2	CASGGLAASTDTQYF	TGTGCCAGCGGGGGACTAGCTGCTAGCACAGATACGCAGTATTTT
TRBJ1-1	NA	few	TRBV2	CATRPRENTEAFF	TGTGCCACCAGACCCAGGGAGAACACTGAAGCTTTCTTT
TRBJ1-1	NA	NA	TRBV5-4	CASSPWEADLELNTEAFF	TGTGCCAGCAGCCCCTGGGAGGCGGACCTTGAATTGAACACTGAAGCTTTCTTT
TRBJ2-2	TRBD2	NA	TRBV5-1	CASQLFLAATNTGELFF	TGCGCCAGCCAACTATTTCTAGCGGCGACGAACACCGGGGAGCTGTTTTTT
TRBJ1-5	NA	NA	TRBV10-3	CAISESKHFSEGNQPQHF	TGTGCCATCAGTGAGTCGAAACACTTTTCTGAGGGCAATCAGCCCCAGCATTTT
TRBJ1-6	NA	NA	TRBV6-5	CASRKQLYNSPLHF	TGTGCCAGCAGGAAACAGCTTTATAATTCACCCCTCCACTTT
TRBJ1-2	NA	NA	TRBV27	CASSPQVFYGYTF	TGTGCCAGCAGTCCACAGGTCTTCTATGGCTACACCTTC
TRBJ1-2	NA	NA	TRBV18	CASSPNRAGGSNYGYTF	TGTGCCAGCTCACCGAACAGGGCGGGCGGGTCTAACTATGGCTACACCTTC
TRBJ1-4	TRBD1	NA	TRBV5-1	CASSLGGQVEKLFF	TGCGCCAGCAGCTTGGGGGGACAGGTCGAAAAACTGTTTTTT
TRBJ1-3	NA	NA	TRBV18	CASSPGQISGNTIYF	TGTGCCAGCTCACCAGGACAGATCTCTGGAAACACCATATATTTT
TRBJ1-1	NA	NA	TRBV11-2	CASSLKNGANTEAFF	TGTGCCAGCAGCTTAAAAAATGGAGCGAACACTGAAGCTTTCTTT
TRBJ1-1	NA	NA	TRBV10-2	CASSDPSRAMNTEAFF	TGCGCCAGCAGTGACCCCTCACGAGCTATGAACACTGAAGCTTTCTTT
TRBJ1-1	TRBD1	NA	TRBV5-1	CASSRGLGNTEAFF	TGCGCCAGCAGTAGGGGGCTTGGGAACACTGAAGCTTTCTTT
TRBJ1-1	NA	NA	TRBV6-5	CASSYASNTEAFF	TGTGCCAGCAGTTACGCGAGTAACACTGAAGCTTTCTTT
TRBJ1-2	NA	NA	TRBV5-5	CASSLSNVGGRRGYTF	TGTGCCAGCAGCTTGTCGAATGTCGGGGGGAGGAGAGGCTACACCTTC
TRBJ2-1	TRBD2	once	TRBV7-9	CASSSPGGPNEQFF	TGTGCCAGCAGCTCACCGGGGGGGCCTAATGAGCAGTTCTTC
TRBJ2-1	TRBD1	NA	TRBV5-1	CASSLASQGAGNEQFF	TGCGCCAGCAGCTTGGCCTCCCAGGGGGCAGGCAATGAGCAGTTCTTC
TRBJ1-1	TRBD1	once	TRBV9	CASSARDSNQAAFF	TGTGCCAGCAGCGCACGGGACAGCAACCAGGCGGCTTTCTTT
TRBJ1-4	NA	NA	TRBV3-1/TRBV3-2	CASSQSETGRNEKLFF	TGTGCCAGCAGCCAATCGGAGACAGGCCGCAATGAAAAACTGTTTTTT
TRBJ2-7	NA	NA	TRBV11-1	CASSSTYEQYF	TGTGCCAGCAGCTCCACTTACGAGCAGTACTTC
TRBJ1-4	TRBD1	few	TRBV6-5	CASRARAGGSEKLFF	TGTGCCAGCAGAGCCCGGGCAGGGGGTTCAGAAAAACTGTTTTTT
TRBJ1-6	TRBD1	few	TRBV5-6	CASSLPGTGRGSPLHF	TGTGCCAGCAGCTTGCCCGGGACAGGGAGAGGTTCACCCCTCCACTTT
TRBJ1-2	TRBD1	NA	TRBV9	CASSGQTRDRNYGYTF	TGTGCCAGCAGCGGACAAACCCGGGACAGAAACTATGGCTACACCTTC
TRBJ2-7	TRBD2	NA	TRBV4-2	CASSQEWLAGTYEQYF	TGTGCCAGCAGCCAAGAGTGGCTAGCGGGTACCTACGAGCAGTACTTC
TRBJ2-5	TRBD2	NA	TRBV9	CASSVGTSGKETQYF	TGTGCCAGCAGCGTAGGGACTAGCGGGAAAGAGACCCAGTACTTC
TRBJ1-4	TRBD1	NA	TRBV5-4	CASSLQQGAFEKLFF	TGTGCCAGCAGCTTACAACAGGGGGCTTTTGAAAAACTGTTTTTT
TRBJ2-1	TRBD1	NA	TRBV27	CASSLWTGGGDEQFF	TGTGCCAGCAGTTTATGGACAGGAGGTGGGGATGAGCAGTTCTTC
TRBJ2-1	TRBD1	NA	TRBV6-5	CASSQGASYNEQFF	TGTGCCAGCAGTCAGGGGGCTTCCTACAATGAGCAGTTCTTC
TRBJ1-2	NA	NA	TRBV29-1	CSAIDGGNYGYTF	TGCAGCGCCATTGATGGGGGGAACTATGGCTACACCTTC
TRBJ1-1	NA	once	TRBV6-5	CASSTLGGTEAFF	TGTGCCAGCAGTACCCTCGGGGGCACTGAAGCTTTCTTT
TRBJ1-5	NA	NA	TRBV5-5	CASSLRENQPQHF	TGTGCCAGCAGCTTGAGAGAGAATCAGCCCCAGCATTTT
TRBJ1-3	NA	once	TRBV29-1	CSADTEGSGNTIYF	TGCAGCGCCGACACGGAGGGATCTGGAAACACCATATATTTT
TRBJ1-1	TRBD1	NA	TRBV7-3	CASSPTGRATEAFF	TGTGCCAGCAGCCCGACAGGGCGGGCCACTGAAGCTTTCTTT
TRBJ1-5	NA	NA	TRBV2	CAGSTGRDSNQPQHF	TGTGCCGGCTCAACAGGGAGAGATAGCAATCAGCCCCAGCATTTT
TRBJ2-2	TRBD1	few	TRBV7-9	CASSSPGTVRRELFF	TGTGCCAGCAGCTCCCCCGGGACAGTGCGCCGGGAGCTGTTTTTT
TRBJ2-7	TRBD2	NA	TRBV27	CASGSGTRTYEQYF	TGTGCCAGCGGGAGCGGGACTAGGACCTACGAGCAGTACTTC
TRBJ2-1	TRBD2	NA	TRBV2	CASSVSGTVHEQFF	TGTGCCAGCAGTGTTAGCGGGACGGTCCATGAGCAGTTCTTC
TRBJ1-2	TRBD1	once	TRBV12-5	CASGLAMTGGFGYTF	TGTGCTAGTGGTTTGGCCATGACAGGGGGCTTTGGCTACACCTTC
TRBJ2-5	NA	NA	TRBV19	CASSSGLQETQYF	TGTGCCAGTAGTTCGGGACTCCAAGAGACCCAGTACTTC
TRBJ1-1	TRBD1	NA	TRBV7-8	CASSPTGGRNTEAFF	TGTGCCAGCAGCCCTACAGGGGGGAGGAATACTGAAGCTTTCTTT
TRBJ2-5	TRBD1	NA	TRBV27	CASSQFRGLQETQYF	TGTGCCAGCAGTCAATTCAGGGGGCTCCAAGAGACCCAGTACTTC
TRBJ2-3	TRBD2	once	TRBV11-2	CASSARTSGSTDTQYF	TGTGCCAGCAGCGCCCGGACTAGCGGGAGCACAGATACGCAGTATTTT
TRBJ2-1	NA	NA	TRBV7-2	CASSSPDTYYNEQFF	TGTGCCAGCAGCTCTCCAGACACCTACTACAATGAGCAGTTCTTC
TRBJ1-6	TRBD1	NA	TRBV19	CASSIVGGSVNSPLHF	TGTGCCAGTAGTATCGTAGGGGGCAGCGTAAATTCACCCCTCCACTTT
TRBJ1-1	NA	NA	TRBV11-2	CASSLPQGTEAFF	TGTGCCAGCAGCTTACCCCAGGGCACTGAAGCTTTCTTT
TRBJ1-2	NA	NA	TRBV27	CASSDYRNYGYTF	TGTGCCAGCAGTGATTACAGAAACTATGGCTACACCTTC